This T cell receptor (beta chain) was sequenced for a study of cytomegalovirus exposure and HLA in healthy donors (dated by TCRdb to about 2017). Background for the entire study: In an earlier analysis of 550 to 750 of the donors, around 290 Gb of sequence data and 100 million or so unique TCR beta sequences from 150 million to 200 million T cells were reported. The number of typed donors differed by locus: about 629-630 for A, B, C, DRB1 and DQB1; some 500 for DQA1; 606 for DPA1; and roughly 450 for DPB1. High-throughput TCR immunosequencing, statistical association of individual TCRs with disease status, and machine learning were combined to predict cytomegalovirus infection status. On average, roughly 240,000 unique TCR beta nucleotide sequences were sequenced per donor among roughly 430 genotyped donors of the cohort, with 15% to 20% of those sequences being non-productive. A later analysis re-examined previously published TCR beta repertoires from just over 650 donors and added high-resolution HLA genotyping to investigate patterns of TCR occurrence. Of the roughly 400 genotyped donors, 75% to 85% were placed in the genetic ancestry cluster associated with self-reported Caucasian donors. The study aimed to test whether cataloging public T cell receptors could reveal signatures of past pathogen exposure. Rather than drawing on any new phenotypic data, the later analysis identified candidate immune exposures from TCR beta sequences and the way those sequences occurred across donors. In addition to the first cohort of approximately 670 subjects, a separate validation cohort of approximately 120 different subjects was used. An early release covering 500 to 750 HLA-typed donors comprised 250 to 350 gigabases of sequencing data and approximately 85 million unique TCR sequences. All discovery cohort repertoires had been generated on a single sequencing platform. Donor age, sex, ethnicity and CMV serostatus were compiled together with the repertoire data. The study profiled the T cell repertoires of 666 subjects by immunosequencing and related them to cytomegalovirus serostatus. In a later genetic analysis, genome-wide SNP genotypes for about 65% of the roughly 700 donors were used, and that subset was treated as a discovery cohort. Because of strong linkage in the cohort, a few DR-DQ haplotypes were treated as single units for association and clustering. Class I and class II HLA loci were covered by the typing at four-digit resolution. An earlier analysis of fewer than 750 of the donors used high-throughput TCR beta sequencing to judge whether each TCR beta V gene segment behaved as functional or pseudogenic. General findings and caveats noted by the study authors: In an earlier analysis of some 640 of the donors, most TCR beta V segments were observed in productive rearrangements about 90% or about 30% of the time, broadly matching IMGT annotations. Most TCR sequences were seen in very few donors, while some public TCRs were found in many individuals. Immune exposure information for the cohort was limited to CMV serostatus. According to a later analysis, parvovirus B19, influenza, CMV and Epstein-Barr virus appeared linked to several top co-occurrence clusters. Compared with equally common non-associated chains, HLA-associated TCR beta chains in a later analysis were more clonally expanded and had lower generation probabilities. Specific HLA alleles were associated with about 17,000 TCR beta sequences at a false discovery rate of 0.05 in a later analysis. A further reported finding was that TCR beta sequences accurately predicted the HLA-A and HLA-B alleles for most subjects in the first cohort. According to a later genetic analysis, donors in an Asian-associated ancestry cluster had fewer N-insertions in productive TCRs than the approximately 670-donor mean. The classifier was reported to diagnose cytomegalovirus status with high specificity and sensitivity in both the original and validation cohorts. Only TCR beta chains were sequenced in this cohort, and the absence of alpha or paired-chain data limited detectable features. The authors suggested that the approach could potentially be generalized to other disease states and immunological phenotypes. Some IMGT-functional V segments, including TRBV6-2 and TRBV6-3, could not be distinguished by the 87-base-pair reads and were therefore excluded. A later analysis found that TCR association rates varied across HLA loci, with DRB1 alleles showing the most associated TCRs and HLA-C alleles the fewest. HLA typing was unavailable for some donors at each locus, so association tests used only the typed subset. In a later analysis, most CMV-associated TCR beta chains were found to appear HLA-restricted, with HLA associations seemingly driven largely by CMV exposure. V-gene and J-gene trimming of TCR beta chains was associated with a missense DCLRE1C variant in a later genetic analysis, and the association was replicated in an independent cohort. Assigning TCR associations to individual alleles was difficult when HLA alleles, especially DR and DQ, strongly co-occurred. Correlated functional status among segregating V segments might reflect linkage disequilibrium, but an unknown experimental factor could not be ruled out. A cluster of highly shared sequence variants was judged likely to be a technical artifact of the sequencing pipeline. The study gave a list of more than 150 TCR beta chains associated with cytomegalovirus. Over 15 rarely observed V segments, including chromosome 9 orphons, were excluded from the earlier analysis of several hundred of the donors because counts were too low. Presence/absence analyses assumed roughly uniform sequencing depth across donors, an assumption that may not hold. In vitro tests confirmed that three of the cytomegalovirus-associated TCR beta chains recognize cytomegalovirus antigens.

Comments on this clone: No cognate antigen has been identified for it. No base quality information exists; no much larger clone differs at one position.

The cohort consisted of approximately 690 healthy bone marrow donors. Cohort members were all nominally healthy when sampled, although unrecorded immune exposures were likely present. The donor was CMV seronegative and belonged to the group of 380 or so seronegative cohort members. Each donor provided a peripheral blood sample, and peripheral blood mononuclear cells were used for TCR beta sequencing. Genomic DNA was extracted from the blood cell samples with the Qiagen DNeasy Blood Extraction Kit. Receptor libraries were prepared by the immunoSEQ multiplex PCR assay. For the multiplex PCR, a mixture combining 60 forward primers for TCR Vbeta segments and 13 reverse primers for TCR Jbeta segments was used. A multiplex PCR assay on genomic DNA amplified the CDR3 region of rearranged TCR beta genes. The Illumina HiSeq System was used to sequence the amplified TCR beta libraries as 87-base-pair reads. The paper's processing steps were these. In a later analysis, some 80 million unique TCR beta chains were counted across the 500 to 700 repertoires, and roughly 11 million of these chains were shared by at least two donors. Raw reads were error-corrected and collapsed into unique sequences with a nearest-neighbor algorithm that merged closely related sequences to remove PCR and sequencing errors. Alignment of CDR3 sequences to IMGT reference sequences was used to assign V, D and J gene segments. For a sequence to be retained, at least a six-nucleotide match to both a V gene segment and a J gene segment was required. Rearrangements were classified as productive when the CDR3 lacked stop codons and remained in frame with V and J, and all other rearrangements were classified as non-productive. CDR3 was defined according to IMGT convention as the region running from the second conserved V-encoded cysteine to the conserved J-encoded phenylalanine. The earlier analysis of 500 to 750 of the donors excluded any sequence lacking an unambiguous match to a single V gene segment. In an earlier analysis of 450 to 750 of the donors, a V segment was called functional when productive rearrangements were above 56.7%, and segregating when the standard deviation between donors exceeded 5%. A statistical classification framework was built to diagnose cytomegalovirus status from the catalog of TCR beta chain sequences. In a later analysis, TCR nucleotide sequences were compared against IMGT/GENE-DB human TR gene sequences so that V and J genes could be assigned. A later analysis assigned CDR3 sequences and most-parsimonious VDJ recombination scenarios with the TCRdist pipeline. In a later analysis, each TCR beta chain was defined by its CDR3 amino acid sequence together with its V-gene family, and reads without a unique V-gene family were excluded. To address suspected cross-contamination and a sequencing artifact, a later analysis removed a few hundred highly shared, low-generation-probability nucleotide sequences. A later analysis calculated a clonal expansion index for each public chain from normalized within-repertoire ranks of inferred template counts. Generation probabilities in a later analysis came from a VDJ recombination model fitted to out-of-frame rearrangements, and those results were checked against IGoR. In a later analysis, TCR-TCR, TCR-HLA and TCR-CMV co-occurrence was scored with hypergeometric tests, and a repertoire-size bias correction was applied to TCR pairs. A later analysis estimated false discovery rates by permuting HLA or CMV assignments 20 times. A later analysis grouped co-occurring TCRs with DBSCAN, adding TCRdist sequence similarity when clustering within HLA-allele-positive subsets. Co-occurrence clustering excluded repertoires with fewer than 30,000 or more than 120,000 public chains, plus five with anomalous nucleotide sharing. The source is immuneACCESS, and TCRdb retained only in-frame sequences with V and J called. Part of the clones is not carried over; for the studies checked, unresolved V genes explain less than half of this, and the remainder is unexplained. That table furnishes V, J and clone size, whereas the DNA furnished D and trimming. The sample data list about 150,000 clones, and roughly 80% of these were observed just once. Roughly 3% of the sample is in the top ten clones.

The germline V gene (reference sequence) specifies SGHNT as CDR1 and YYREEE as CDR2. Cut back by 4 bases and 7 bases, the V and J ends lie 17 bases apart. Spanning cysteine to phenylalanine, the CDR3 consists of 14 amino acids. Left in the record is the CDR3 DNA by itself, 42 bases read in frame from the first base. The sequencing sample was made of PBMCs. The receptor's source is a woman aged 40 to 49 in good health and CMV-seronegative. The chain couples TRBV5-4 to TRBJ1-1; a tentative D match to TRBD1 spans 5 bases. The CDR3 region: CASSEDTHVIEAFF. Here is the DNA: TGTGCCAGCAGCGAGGACACTCATGTCATTGAAGCTTTCTTT.